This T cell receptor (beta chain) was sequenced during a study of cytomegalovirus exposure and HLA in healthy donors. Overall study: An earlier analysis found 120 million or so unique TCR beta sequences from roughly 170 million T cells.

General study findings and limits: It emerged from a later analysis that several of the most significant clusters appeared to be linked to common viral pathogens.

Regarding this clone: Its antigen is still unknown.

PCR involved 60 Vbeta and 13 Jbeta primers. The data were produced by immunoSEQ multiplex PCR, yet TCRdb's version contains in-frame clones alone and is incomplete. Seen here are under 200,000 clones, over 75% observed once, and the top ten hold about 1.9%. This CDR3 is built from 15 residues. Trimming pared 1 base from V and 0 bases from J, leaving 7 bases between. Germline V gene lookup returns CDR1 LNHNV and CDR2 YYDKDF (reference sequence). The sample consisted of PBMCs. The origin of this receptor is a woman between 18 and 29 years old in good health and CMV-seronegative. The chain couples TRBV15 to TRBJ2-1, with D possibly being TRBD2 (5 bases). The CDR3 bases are TGTGCCACCAGCAGAGGAGGGTACTCCTACAATGAGCAGTTCTTC. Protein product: CATSRGGYSYNEQFF.